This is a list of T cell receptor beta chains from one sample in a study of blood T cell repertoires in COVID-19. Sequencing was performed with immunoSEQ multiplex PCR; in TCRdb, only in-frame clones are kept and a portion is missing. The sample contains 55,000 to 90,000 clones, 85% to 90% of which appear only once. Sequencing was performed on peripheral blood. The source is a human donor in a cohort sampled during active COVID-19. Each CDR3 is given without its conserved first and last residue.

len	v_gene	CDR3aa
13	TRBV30	AWGRTDRAGNTIY
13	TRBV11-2	ASSSVAGAAYEQY
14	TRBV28	ASSLITTGGAHGYT
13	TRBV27	ASSLWGQGPDTQY
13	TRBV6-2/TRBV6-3	ASSYEGDGNQPQH
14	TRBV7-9	ASSYGLAGGNGELF
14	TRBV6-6	ASTRAATSSYNEQF
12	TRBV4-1	ASRTGLEATEAF
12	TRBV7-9	ASSYLALTDTQY
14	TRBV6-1	ASSEAGGEAYNEQF
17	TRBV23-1	ASSPQARDKNFSNQPQH
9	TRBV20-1	SASHTDTQY
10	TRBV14	ASSQFSPEQF
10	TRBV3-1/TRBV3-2	ASSQGAQGAF
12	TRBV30	AWSVERKSDEQF
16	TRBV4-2	ASSQDPPSGSSYNEQF
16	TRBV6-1	ASSERSLREVPQETQY
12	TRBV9	ASSVYRGWDEQF
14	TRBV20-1	SASGGTSGYQETQY
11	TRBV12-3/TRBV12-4	ASSKGQIFEAF
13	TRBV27	ASKLAGGNTGELF
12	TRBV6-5	ASSYQRNSYEQY
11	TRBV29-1	SVAGTPNTEAF
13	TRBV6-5	ASSYTTGTNSPLH
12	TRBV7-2	ASSSGQGAWEQY
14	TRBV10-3	AISSYLSGSTNEQF
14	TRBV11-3	ASSLVPAGLQETQY
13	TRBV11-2	ASSLLQGAYNEQF
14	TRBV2	ASSEEGQVPQETQY
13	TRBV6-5	ASSLTRTRVYEQY
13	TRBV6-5	ASSLDQGAGTEAF
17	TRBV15	ATSRDLDVGTAINQPQH
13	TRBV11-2	ASSPGAGAAGELF
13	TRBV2	ASRESGSRTGELF
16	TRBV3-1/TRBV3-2	ASSQGGRASGSQDTQY
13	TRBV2	ASSEFTGSTDTQY
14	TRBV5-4	ASSPEGGLNNSPLH
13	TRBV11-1	ASSLGDRAGNEQF
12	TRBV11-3	ASSSGTGTEKLF
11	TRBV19	ASSTRTGRVAF
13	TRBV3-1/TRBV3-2	ASRGGAQGREKLF